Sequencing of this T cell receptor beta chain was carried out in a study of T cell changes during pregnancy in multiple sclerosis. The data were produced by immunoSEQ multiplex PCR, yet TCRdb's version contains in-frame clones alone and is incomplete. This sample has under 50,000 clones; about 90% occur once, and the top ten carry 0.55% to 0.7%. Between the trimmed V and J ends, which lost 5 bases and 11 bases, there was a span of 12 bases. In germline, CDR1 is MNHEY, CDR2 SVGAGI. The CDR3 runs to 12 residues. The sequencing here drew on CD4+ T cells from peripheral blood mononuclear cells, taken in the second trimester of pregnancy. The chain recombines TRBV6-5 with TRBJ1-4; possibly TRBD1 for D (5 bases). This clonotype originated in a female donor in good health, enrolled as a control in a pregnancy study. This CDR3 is CASSLNRRKLFF. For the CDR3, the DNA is TGTGCCAGCAGTCTCAACAGGCGGAAACTGTTTTTT.